The 25 T cell receptor beta chains below come from one sample, sequenced in a study of OX40 agonist ivuxolimab in advanced cancers. Libraries were built with the immunoSEQ multiplex PCR assay. The clones in this table, taken by TCRdb from immuneACCESS, are in-frame only. Not every clone is retained; where verified, under half of the shortfall comes from an unresolved V gene, and the cause of the rest is unknown. Present in this sample are 39,000 or so clones, around nine tenths of which were seen just once. The top ten hold around an eighth of the sample. Sequenced material: CD4+ or CD8+ T cells sorted from blood, taken in a trial of the OX40 agonist ivuxolimab. Every receptor here comes from an adult with an advanced solid tumor such as melanoma, head and neck, liver or kidney cancer.

J is TRBJ2-1 and V is TRBV7-9; 8 bases align to TRBD2. V was pared by 1 base and J by 6 bases, with 2 bases of the junction left unmatched. There are 14 residues in the CDR3. Germline CDR1 and CDR2: SEHNR and FQNEAQ (reference sequence). In DNA, the CDR3 is TGTGCCAGCAGCTTAGACGGGAGGGGCAATGAGCAGTTCTTC. It encodes CASSLDGRGNEQFF. Variable domain in full (rest from reference TRBV7-9 and TRBJ2-1): DTGVSQNPRHKITKRGQNVTFRCDPISEHNRLYWYRQTLGQGPEFLTYFQNEAQLEKSRLLSDRFSAERPKGSFSTLEIQRTEQGDSAMYLCASSLDGRGNEQFFGPGTRLTVL.

This sequence joins TRBV19 and TRBJ1-5; D is perhaps TRBD1 (6 bases). CDR1 and CDR2 from the germline V gene are LNHDA and SQIVND (reference sequence). Trimming removed 6 bases from V and 6 bases from J, with 9 bases in between. The CDR3 has 12 residues. CDR3 nucleotide sequence: TGTGCCAGTAGCCCAGGGGTTCAGCCCCAGCATTTT. It yields the protein CASSPGVQPQHF.

The rearrangement uses TRBV9 and TRBJ1-2; D perhaps matches TRBD1 (5 bases). The CDR3 is 10 residues long. The germline V and J ends were trimmed by 7 bases and 5 bases, with 6 bases remaining between them. The V gene's germline CDR1 is SGDLS and CDR2 YYNGEE. CDR3 bases: TGTGCCAGCGGGGGATATGGCTACACCTTC. Translation: CASGGYGYTF.

This clone was seen a single time. This sequence joins TRBV27 and TRBJ2-7, with D perhaps matching TRBD2 (6 bases). CDR1 and CDR2 from the germline V gene are MNHEY and SMNVEV (reference sequence). Trimming left V 4 bases short and J 4 bases short, with 11 bases between. CDR3 length: 13 amino acids. CDR3 in DNA: TGTGCCAGCAGTTGGGGAGGATCTTACGAGCAGTACTTC. Translating gives CASSWGGSYEQYF.

The genes are TRBV5-1 and TRBJ2-7; a weak D match, TRBD2 (6 bases). Germline values: CDR1 SGHRS, CDR2 YFSETQ. Trimming left V 0 bases short and J 0 bases short, with 10 bases between. There are 15 residues in the CDR3. CDR3 nucleotide sequence: TGCGCCAGCAGCTTGGTCGGGGGACCCTCCTACGAGCAGTACTTC. Protein sequence: CASSLVGGPSYEQYF.

This chain uses TRBV5-1 with TRBJ2-2; 12 bases map to TRBD2. The trim removed 4 bases at V and 3 bases at J, leaving 4 bases unmatched. This CDR3 is 16 amino acids long. Germline V gene lookup returns CDR1 SGHRS and CDR2 YFSETQ. The CDR3 is CASSKRLAGDTGELFF. CDR3 coding DNA: TGCGCCAGCAGCAAGCGACTAGCGGGAGACACCGGGGAGCTGTTTTTT.

The chain combines TRBV6-1 with TRBJ2-2, with 8 positions matching TRBD2. Per germline, CDR1 MNHNS and CDR2 SASEGT. The CDR3 spans 16 residues. The ends lost 2 bases at V and 4 bases at J; junction bases unmatched: 6. CDR3 protein: CASSEKSGGFTGELFF. The CDR3 DNA reads as TGTGCCAGCAGTGAAAAGAGCGGGGGTTTCACCGGGGAGCTGTTTTTT.

This clone was counted a few times. The CDR3 reads CASSSAGRATQYF. In DNA form, the CDR3 reads TGTGCCAGCAGTTCAGCCGGGCGGGCTACGCAGTATTTT. V usage is TRBV28 and J usage is TRBJ2-3, with a tentative D call TRBD2 (5 bases). Trimming took off 4 bases at V and 8 bases at J, with 13 bases between the two ends. CDR3 size: 13 residues. CDR1 is MDHEN, CDR2 SYDVKM, per germline.

The chain links TRBV6-6 to TRBJ1-5; D might be TRBD1 (5 bases). This CDR3 contains 15 residues. The germline gives CDR1 MNHNY, CDR2 SVGAGI (reference sequence). V was clipped by 2 bases and J by 4 bases, with 12 bases between them. Written as DNA, the CDR3 is TGTGCCAGCAGTTACCTTCCGACAGCAAATCAGCCCCAGCATTTT. Translated: CASSYLPTANQPQHF.

V usage is TRBV7-9 and J usage is TRBJ1-4; D uncertain. Germline loops: CDR1 SEHNR, CDR2 FQNEAQ (reference sequence). The CDR3 runs 11 residues. The V end lost 5 bases, the J end lost 12 bases, and 10 bases lay between the germline ends. CDR3 in amino acids: CASSHPGELFF. Here the CDR3 DNA reads TGTGCCAGCAGCCATCCGGGAGAACTGTTTTTT.

This rearrangement joins TRBV9 to TRBJ2-1; TRBD2 matches at 10 bases. This CDR3 has 17 amino acids. V was pared by 3 bases and J by 2 bases, with 8 bases of the junction left unmatched. CDR1 SGDLS and CDR2 YYNGEE come from the germline V gene. The CDR3 nucleotides are TGTGCCAGCAGCGGGACACTAGCGGGACCGACCTACAATGAGCAGTTCTTC. This gives the protein CASSGTLAGPTYNEQFF.

The chain uses TRBV7-9 and TRBJ1-1; perhaps TRBD1 as D (6 bases). The V end lost 5 bases, the J end lost 4 bases, and 14 bases lay between the germline ends. The CDR3 covers 14 residues. Germline V gene data show CDR1 as SEHNR and CDR2 as FQNEAQ (reference sequence). The CDR3 bases are TGTGCCAGCAGCAAACCAGGGGACCGCACTGAAGCTTTCTTT. Its protein product is CASSKPGDRTEAFF.

The chain carries TRBV11-2 and TRBJ2-5; 7 positions match TRBD2. In germline, CDR1 is SGHAT, CDR2 FQNNGV. The CDR3 extends over 15 amino acids. V shed 0 bases and J 4 bases; nucleotides not matched to a gene: 5. CDR3 amino acids: CASSLDGRVSETQYF. The CDR3 DNA follows: TGTGCCAGCAGCTTAGATGGGAGGGTATCAGAGACCCAGTACTTC.

The V gene is TRBV9, the J gene TRBJ2-1; D might be TRBD1 (6 bases). The V end lost 5 bases, the J end lost 0 bases, and 12 bases lay between the germline ends. This CDR3 has 15 amino acids. Germline V gives CDR1 SGDLS, CDR2 YYNGEE. The CDR3 DNA is TGTGCCAGCAGTCGAGACAGGAGCTCCTACAATGAGCAGTTCTTC. It encodes CASSRDRSSYNEQFF.

The chain has TRBV2 and TRBJ1-5; D is undetermined. V lost 8 bases to trimming and J lost 6 bases, with 26 bases between them. Germline V gene sequence: CDR1 SNHLY, CDR2 FYNNEI. This CDR3 spans 17 amino acids. This CDR3 is CASVRRSKKEGGQPQHF. CDR3 DNA sequence: TGTGCCAGCGTACGTAGAAGTAAGAAGGAGGGCGGTCAGCCCCAGCATTTT.

The DNA of the CDR3 is TGTGCCAGCAGTTTTTGGGCGGCTTTGAACACCGGGGAGCTGTTTTTT. Translating it yields CASSFWAALNTGELFF. The J gene is TRBJ2-2, the V gene TRBV27; D is uncertain. Trimming left V 3 bases short and J 1 base short, with 12 bases between. This CDR3 spans 16 amino acids. Germline V gene data show CDR1 as MNHEY and CDR2 as SMNVEV (reference sequence).

The chain carries TRBV4-1 and TRBJ2-7; the match to TRBD1 covers 7 bases. V gave up 1 base and J gave up 3 bases; unmatched junction bases: 6. The germline gives CDR1 MGHRA, CDR2 YSYEKL. There are 15 residues in the CDR3. The CDR3 DNA follows: TGCGCCAGCAGCCAAGGAAGGGACAGAGACTACGAGCAGTACTTC. Encoded protein: CASSQGRDRDYEQYF.

The CDR3 region is CSEGQGAGNSPLHF. In DNA form, the CDR3 reads TGCAGCGAAGGACAGGGGGCGGGTAATTCACCCCTCCACTTT. The chain has TRBV29-1 and TRBJ1-6; TRBD1 matches at 11 bases. Germline V CDR1 and CDR2: SQVTM, ANQGSEA. There are 14 residues in the CDR3. V gave up 7 bases and J gave up 6 bases; unmatched junction bases: 5.

The chain is built from TRBV27 and TRBJ2-3; 11 positions agree with TRBD2. CDR1 is MNHEY, CDR2 SMNVEV, per germline (reference sequence). The V gene end was trimmed by 3 bases and the J gene end by 1 base; junction bases not matched to a gene: 3. The CDR3 contains 16 residues. CDR3 sequence (DNA): TGTGCCAGCAGTTTTCTAGCGGGGGGCCGCACAGATACGCAGTATTTT. Its translation: CASSFLAGGRTDTQYF.

The chain combines TRBV7-2 with TRBJ2-7, with D perhaps matching TRBD2 (6 bases). CDR1 is SGHTA, CDR2 FQGNSA, per germline. V lost 5 bases and J lost 6, with 11 bases in between. The CDR3 has 12 residues. In DNA, the CDR3 is TGTGCCAGCAGCCCCGGACTAATCGAGCAGTACTTC. Residues: CASSPGLIEQYF. The full variable domain, its missing parts supplied by reference TRBV7-2 and TRBJ2-7, is GAGVSQSPSNKVTEKGKDVELRCDPISGHTALYWYRQSLGQGLEFLIYFQGNSAPDKSGLPSDRFSAERTGGSVSTLTIQRTQQEDSAVYLCASSPGLIEQYFGPGTRLTVT.

This clone was found many times. The V and J genes are TRBV28 and TRBJ2-1, with 7 bases identical to TRBD2. The germline gives CDR1 MDHEN, CDR2 SYDVKM. The V and J ends lost 6 bases and 8 bases, in that order; junction bases with no gene match: 7. The CDR3 loop spans 13 amino acids. This CDR3 reads CASRSRREHEQFF. As DNA, the CDR3 is TGTGCCAGCAGGTCTAGGCGGGAGCATGAGCAGTTCTTC.

The chain couples TRBV7-2 to TRBJ2-1; 10 nucleotides agree with TRBD2. In germline, CDR1 is SGHTA, CDR2 FQGNSA. This CDR3 comprises 15 residues. Trimming took 5 bases from V and 6 from J; bases not matched to a gene: 7. The CDR3 DNA is TGTGCCAGCAGCGTCGGGGTAGCGGGGGGCAATGAGCAGTTCTTC. This gives the protein CASSVGVAGGNEQFF.

The chain carries TRBV4-1 and TRBJ2-1; D is tentatively TRBD1 or TRBD2 (5 bases each). From germline, CDR1 is MGHRA and CDR2 YSYEKL. Trimming removed 0 bases at V and 9 bases at J, with 12 bases between. The CDR3 is 14 residues long. The CDR3 DNA reads as TGCGCCAGCAGCCAAGACGGCCCTGGGGGTGAGCAGTTCTTC. Translation gives CASSQDGPGGEQFF.

This sequence joins TRBV4-1 and TRBJ2-2; 8 bases are shared with TRBD1. CDR3 length: 15 amino acids. Trimming at V came to 1 base and at J to 3 bases, leaving 1 base not matched to a gene. In germline, CDR1 is MGHRA, CDR2 YSYEKL. The DNA for the CDR3 is TGCGCCAGCAGCCAAGGGACAGGGCACACCGGGGAGCTGTTTTTT. Its translation is CASSQGTGHTGELFF.

By sample fraction, this clone is medium-sized. This sequence joins TRBV27 and TRBJ1-5; D may be TRBD1 (6 bases). The CDR3 contains 14 residues. The V end was cut by 3 bases, the J end by 6 bases, with 12 bases between. Germline CDR1 and CDR2: MNHEY and SMNVEV (reference sequence). CDR3 DNA: TGTGCCAGCAGTTTGGGATGGACAGTTCAGCCCCAGCATTTT. This gives the protein CASSLGWTVQPQHF.